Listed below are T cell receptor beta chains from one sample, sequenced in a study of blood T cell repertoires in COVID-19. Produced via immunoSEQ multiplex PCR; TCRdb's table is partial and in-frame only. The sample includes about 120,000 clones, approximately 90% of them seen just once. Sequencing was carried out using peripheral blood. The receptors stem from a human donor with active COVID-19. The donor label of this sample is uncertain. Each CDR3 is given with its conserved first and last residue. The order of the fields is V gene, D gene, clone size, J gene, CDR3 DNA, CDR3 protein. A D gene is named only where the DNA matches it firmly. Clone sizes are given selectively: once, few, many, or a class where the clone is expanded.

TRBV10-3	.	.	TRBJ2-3	TGTGCCATCAGTGACCTCAGACTAGGGCCAGATACGCAGTATTTT	CAISDLRLGPDTQYF
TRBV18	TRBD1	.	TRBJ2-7	TGTGCCAGCTCACCGGGGACAGCTGACTACGAGCAGTACTTC	CASSPGTADYEQYF
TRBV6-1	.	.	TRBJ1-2	TGTGCCAGCAGTGAGCCGGGGAGGAGGGACTATGGCTACACCTTC	CASSEPGRRDYGYTF
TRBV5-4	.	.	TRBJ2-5	TGTGCCAGCAGCTTGGTGGCAGGGGAGGAGACCCAGTACTTC	CASSLVAGEETQYF
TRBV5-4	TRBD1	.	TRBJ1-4	TGTGCCAGCAGCTTGGGCAGGGGGGCATTTGATGAAAAACTGTTTTTT	CASSLGRGAFDEKLFF
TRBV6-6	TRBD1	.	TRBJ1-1	TGTGCCAGCAGTTACGGACAGGAAGAAGCTTTCTTT	CASSYGQEEAFF
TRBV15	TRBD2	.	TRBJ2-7	TGTGCCACCAGCACGGGGGGTTCCTACGAGCAGTACTTC	CATSTGGSYEQYF
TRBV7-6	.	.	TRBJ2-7	TGTGCCAGCAGCTTACGCCGGGACTCCAGGTACGAGCAGTACTTC	CASSLRRDSRYEQYF
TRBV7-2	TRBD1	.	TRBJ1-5	TGTGCCAGCAGCATCCGGACAGGGGAACAGCCCCAGCATTTT	CASSIRTGEQPQHF
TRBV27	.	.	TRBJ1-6	TGTGCCAGCAGCCCTCTGCCGGGCGGAGGTAATTCACCCCTCCACTTT	CASSPLPGGGNSPLHF
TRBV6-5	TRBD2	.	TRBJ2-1	TGTGCCAGCAGACTTAGCGGGGAAGGCAATGAGCAGTTCTTC	CASRLSGEGNEQFF
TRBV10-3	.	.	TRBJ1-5	TGTGCCATCAGTGAAAGTCAGGCCGGGGGCAATCAGCCCCAGCATTTT	CAISESQAGGNQPQHF
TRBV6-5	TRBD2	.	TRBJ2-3	TGTGCCAGCAGCCCCGCGGTGAGGCTAGCGGGGGGCCAGTATTTT	CASSPAVRLAGGQYF
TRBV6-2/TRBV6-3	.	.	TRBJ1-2	TGTGCCAGCAGTTACTCGACGGGGGTTTTGAGTGGCTACACCTTC	CASSYSTGVLSGYTF
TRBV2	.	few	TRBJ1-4	TGTGCCAGTAATACAGGGACTAATGAAAAACTGTTTTTT	CASNTGTNEKLFF
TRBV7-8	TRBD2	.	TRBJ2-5	TGTGCCAGCAGCTTAGTGACTAGCGGTAACCAAGAGACCCAGTACTTC	CASSLVTSGNQETQYF
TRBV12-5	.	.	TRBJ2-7	TGTGCTAGTGGTGACTCGGACTCCCCCAAGCAGTACTTC	CASGDSDSPKQYF
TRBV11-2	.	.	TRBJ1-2	TGTGCCAGCAGTCTAGGGGCAGATTATGGCTACACCTTC	CASSLGADYGYTF
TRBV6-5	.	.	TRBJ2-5	TGTGCCAGCAGTTACTTGCAGGGGAGTGGGACCCAGTACTTC	CASSYLQGSGTQYF
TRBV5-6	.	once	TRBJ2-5	TGTGCCAGCAGCTTGTCATCTCGCGCCGAGACCCAGTACTTC	CASSLSSRAETQYF